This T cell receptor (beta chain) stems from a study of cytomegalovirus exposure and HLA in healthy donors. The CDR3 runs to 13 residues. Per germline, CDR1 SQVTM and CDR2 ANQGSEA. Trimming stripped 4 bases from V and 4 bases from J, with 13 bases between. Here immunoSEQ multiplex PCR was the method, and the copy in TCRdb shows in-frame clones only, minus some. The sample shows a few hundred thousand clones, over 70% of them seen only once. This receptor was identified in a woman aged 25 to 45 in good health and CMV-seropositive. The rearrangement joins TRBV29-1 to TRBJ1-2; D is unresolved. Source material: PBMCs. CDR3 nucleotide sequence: TGCAGCGTTGTAGTATCCGAAGTCTATGGCTACACCTTC. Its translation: CSVVVSEVYGYTF.